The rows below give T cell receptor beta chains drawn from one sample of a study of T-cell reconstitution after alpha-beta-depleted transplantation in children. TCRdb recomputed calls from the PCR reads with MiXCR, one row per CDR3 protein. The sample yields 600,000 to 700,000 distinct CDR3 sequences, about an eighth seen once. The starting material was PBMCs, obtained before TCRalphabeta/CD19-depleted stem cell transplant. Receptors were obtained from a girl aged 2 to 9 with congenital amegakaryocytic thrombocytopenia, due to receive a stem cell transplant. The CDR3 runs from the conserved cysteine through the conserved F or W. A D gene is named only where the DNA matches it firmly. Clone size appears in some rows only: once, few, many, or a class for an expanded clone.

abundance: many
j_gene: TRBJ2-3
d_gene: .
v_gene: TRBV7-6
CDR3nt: TGTGCCAGCAGCTTAAGCCCAAGCACAGATACGCAGTATTTT
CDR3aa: CASSLSPSTDTQYF

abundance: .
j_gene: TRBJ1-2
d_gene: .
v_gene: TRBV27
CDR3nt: TGTGCCAGCAGTTCCTCGGACAGATGGGGCTACACCTTC
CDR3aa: CASSSSDRWGYTF

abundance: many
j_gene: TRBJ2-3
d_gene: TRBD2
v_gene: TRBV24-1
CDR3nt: TGTGCCACCAGTTTCGTACTAGCGGGAGGAGATACGCAGTATTTT
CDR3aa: CATSFVLAGGDTQYF

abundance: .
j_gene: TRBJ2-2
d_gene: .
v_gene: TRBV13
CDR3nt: TGTGCCAGCAGCTTAGGTGCCAGCGGGGAGCTGTTTTTT
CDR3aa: CASSLGASGELFF

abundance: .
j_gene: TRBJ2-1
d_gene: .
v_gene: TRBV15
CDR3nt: TGTGCCACCAGCAGGCCCCAAAGCGCCCGCTACAATGAGCAGTTCTTC
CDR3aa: CATSRPQSARYNEQFF

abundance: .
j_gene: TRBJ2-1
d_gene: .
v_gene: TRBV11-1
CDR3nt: TGTGCCAGCAGGTTGGGGATGGTGGGCTCCTACAATGAGCAGTTCTTC
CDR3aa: CASRLGMVGSYNEQFF

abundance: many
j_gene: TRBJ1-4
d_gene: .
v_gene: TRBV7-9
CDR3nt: TGTGCCAGCAGCTTAGCTGGTTCGACGGGGAATCAGTTTTTT
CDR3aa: CASSLAGSTGNQFF

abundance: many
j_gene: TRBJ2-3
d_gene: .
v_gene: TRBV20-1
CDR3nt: TGCAGTGCTGGATCCGCCTATTTTAGCGGCCCCACAGATACGCAGTATTTT
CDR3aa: CSAGSAYFSGPTDTQYF

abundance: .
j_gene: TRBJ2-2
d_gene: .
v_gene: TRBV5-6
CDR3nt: TGTGCCAGCAGCTTACTACAGGGCCAGGCAAACACCGGGGAGCTGTTTTTT
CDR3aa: CASSLLQGQANTGELFF

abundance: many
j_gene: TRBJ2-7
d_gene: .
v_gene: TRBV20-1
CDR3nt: TGCAGTGCTACACAAGGACTCTTACCCTACGAGCAGTACTTC
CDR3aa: CSATQGLLPYEQYF

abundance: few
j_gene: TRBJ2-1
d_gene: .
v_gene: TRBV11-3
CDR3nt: TGTGCCAGCAGCTTAGGTCGGGAGAGCTTGAATGAGCAGTTCTTC
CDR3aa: CASSLGRESLNEQFF

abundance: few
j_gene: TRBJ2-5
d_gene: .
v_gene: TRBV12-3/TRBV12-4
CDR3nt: TGTGCCAGCAGCTTAGGGAGTCAGGGTGAGACCCAGTACTTC
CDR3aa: CASSLGSQGETQYF

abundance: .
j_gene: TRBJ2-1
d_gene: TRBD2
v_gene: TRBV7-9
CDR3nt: TGTGCCAGCAGCTCCGGACTAGCGGGATGGAATGAGCAGTTCTTC
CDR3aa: CASSSGLAGWNEQFF

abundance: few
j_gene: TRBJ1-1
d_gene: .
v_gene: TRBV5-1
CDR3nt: TGCGCCAGCAGCTTGAGGGGGGGCGCGAGGATGGCTGAAGCTTTCTTT
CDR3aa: CASSLRGGARMAEAFF

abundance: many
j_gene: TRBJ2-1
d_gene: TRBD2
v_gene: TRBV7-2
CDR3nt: TGTGCCAGCAGCCAGGGACTAGCGGGATATAGTGAGCAGTTCTTC
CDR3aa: CASSQGLAGYSEQFF

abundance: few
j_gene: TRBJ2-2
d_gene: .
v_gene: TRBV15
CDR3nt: TGTGCCACCAGCGAGGGGGTAGGAGAAGGAGACACCGGGGAGCTGTTTTTT
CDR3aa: CATSEGVGEGDTGELFF

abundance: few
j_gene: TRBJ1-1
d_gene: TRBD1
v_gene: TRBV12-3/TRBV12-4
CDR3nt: TGTGCCAGCAGTCGGACCACAGGGGGCGGCACTGAAGCTTTCTTT
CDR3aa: CASSRTTGGGTEAFF

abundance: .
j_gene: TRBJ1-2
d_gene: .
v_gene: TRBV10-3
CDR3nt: TGTGCCATCCGCGTGGCAGGGGAATATGGCTACACCTTC
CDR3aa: CAIRVAGEYGYTF

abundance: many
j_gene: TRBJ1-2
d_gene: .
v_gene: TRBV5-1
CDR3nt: TGCGCCAGCAGCTTGGACGGGGATAACTATGGCTACACCTTC
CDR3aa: CASSLDGDNYGYTF

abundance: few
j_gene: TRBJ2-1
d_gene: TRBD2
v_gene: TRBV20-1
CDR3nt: TGCAGTGCTAGAGATTCAGCGGGAGGGAAATACAATGAGCAGTTCTTC
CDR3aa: CSARDSAGGKYNEQFF

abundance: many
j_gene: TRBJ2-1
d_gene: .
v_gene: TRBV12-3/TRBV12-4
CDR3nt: TGTGCCAGCAGCCCGCGGGGCCACAATGAGCAGTTCTTC
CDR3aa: CASSPRGHNEQFF

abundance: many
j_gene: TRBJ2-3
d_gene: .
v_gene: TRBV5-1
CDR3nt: TGCGCCAGCACCCTAAACCCACAGGGAGGAGATACGCAGTATTTT
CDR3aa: CASTLNPQGGDTQYF

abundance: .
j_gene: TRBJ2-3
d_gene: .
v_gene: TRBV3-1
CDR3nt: TGTGCCAGCAGCCCCCGAAGGGGTCCCCACACAGATACGCAGTATTTT
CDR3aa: CASSPRRGPHTDTQYF

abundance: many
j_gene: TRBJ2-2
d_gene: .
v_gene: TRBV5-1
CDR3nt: TGCGCCAGCAGCCTGGCCCCGTCGTCAGGGAACACCGGGGAGCTGTTTTTT
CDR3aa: CASSLAPSSGNTGELFF

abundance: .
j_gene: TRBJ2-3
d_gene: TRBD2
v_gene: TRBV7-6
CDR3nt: TGTGCCAGCAGCCGCCGCCCCCCTTCTAGCGGGATCCTCACAGATACGCAGTATTTT
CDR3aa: CASSRRPPSSGILTDTQYF

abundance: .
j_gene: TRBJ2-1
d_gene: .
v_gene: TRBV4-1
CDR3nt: TGCGCCAGCAGCCAACAGCAGGGAGTTACCTACAATGAGCAGTTCTTC
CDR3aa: CASSQQQGVTYNEQFF

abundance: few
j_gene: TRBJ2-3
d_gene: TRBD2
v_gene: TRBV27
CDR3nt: TGTGCCAGCAGTGTATTAGCGGGAGCGGGCACAGATACGCAGTATTTT
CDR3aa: CASSVLAGAGTDTQYF

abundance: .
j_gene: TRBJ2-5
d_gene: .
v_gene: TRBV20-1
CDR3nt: TGCAGTGCCATTAGACAGAAAGAGACCCAGTACTTC
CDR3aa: CSAIRQKETQYF

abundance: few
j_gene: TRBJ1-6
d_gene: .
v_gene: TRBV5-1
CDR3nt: TGCGCCAGCAGCTTCGGTGGGGGCAGATTTAACCTCCACTTT
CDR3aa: CASSFGGGRFNLHF

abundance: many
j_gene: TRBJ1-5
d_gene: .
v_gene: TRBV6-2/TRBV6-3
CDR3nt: TGTGCCAGCAGTACCACAGGGATGGACAATCAGCCCCAGCATTTT
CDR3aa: CASSTTGMDNQPQHF

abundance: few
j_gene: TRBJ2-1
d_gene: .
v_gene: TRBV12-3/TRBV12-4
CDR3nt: TGTGCCAGCAGTTTAGCGTCGGAGTGGGCTCTATTGTCCTACAATGAGCAGTTCTTC
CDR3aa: CASSLASEWALLSYNEQFF

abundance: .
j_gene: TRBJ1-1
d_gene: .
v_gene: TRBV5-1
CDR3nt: TGCGCCAGCAAAGACCCGCTCCGGAGCACTGAAGCTTTCTTT
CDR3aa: CASKDPLRSTEAFF

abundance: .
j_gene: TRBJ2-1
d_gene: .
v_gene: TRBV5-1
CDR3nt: TGCGCCAGCAGCCACGAACCCACAGAGCAGTTCTTC
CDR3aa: CASSHEPTEQFF

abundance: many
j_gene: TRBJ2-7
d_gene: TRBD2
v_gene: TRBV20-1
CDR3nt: TGCAGTGCCGGGGAGGGTTCCTACGAGCAGTACTTC
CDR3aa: CSAGEGSYEQYF

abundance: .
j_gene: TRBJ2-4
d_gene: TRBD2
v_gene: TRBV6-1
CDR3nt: TGTGCCAGCAGTGAATATTTCAGCGGGGGGGTCTTAGCCAAAAACATTCAGTACTTC
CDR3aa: CASSEYFSGGVLAKNIQYF

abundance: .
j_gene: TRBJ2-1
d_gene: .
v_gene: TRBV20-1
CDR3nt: TGCAGTGGGTCCTGGACTGCCCGTCGGCAAGAGCAGTTCTTC
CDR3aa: CSGSWTARRQEQFF

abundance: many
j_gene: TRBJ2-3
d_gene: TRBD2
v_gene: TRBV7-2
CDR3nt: TGTGCCAGCAGCCTAGCGGGAGGGCCCGGACCAGATACGCAGTATTTT
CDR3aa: CASSLAGGPGPDTQYF

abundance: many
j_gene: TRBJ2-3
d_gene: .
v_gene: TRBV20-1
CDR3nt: TGCAGTGCTTTGAATGCGCTTGATCGCACAGATACGCAGTATTTT
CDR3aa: CSALNALDRTDTQYF

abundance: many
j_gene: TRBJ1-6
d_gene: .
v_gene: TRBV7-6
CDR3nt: TGTGCCAGCAGCTTAGCGCAGTACTCACCCCTCCACTTT
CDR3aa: CASSLAQYSPLHF

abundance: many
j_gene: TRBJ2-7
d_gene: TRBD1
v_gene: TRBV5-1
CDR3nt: TGCGCCAGCAGCCCCGGAGGTAGTGTAGGACAGGGAACCTACGAGCAGTACTTC
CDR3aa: CASSPGGSVGQGTYEQYF

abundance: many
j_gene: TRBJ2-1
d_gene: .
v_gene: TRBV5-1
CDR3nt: TGCGCCAGCAGCTTGGTGTTTTTGGCGGGATACAATGAGCAGTTCTTC
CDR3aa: CASSLVFLAGYNEQFF

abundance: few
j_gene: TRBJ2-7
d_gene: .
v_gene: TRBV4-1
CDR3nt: TGCGCCAGCAGCCCGACGACGGTACAGGGACGGCGCTACGAGCAGTACTTC
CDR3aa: CASSPTTVQGRRYEQYF

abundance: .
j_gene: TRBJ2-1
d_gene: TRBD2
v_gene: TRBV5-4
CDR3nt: TGTGCCAGCAGCGGTTGGACTTGCGGGAGGAGGTACGATGAGCAGTTCTTC
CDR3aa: CASSGWTCGRRYDEQFF

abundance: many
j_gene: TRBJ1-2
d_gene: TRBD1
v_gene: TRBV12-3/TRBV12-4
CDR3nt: TGTGCCAGCAGTGGGGAGGACAGGGGAAGAGGCTACACCTTC
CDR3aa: CASSGEDRGRGYTF

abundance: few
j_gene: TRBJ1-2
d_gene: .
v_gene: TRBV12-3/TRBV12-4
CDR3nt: TGTGCCAGCAGTGTGGCCGTCGGATATGGCTACACCTTC
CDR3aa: CASSVAVGYGYTF

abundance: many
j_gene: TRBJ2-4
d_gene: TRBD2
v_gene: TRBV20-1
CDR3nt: TGCAGTGCCTTACTAGCGGGCAAAGCCAAAAACATTCAGTACTTC
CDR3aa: CSALLAGKAKNIQYF

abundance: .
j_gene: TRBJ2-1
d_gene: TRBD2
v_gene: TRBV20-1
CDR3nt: TGCAGTGCTAGAGAACTTAGGCGGGAGAGAATCCATGAGCAGTTCTTC
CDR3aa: CSARELRRERIHEQFF

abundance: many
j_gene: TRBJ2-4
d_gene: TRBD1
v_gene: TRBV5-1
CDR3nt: TGCGCCAGCAGCTTGGCAGGGGGCAAAAACATTCAGTACTTC
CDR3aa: CASSLAGGKNIQYF